A selection of T cell receptor beta chains follows, all from one sample in a study of ipilimumab plus nivolumab after autologous stem cell transplantation. Here immunoSEQ multiplex PCR was the method, and the copy in TCRdb shows in-frame clones only, minus some. This table has about 9,400 clones, over 60% appearing once. The sample here was PBMCs, taken in a trial of ipilimumab plus nivolumab as post-transplant consolidation. The source of these receptors is a female donor with multiple myeloma. CDR3s include the opening cysteine and the closing phenylalanine or tryptophan. Fields, in order: J gene, V gene, clone size, CDR3 protein. The listing skips clone size in some rows; elsewhere it reads once, few, many or a size class.

TRBJ2-2 TRBV5-1 once CASSLGLNTGELFF
TRBJ1-2 TRBV10-3 - CAISDLTGEIYGYTF
TRBJ2-1 TRBV12-1 few CARRGFSRTQSNEQFF
TRBJ1-4 TRBV29-1 - CSVEDRTAEKLFF
TRBJ1-2 TRBV27 few CASSLPAGVLTF
TRBJ2-3 TRBV11-3 - CASSSMGGPTDTQYF
TRBJ2-6 TRBV7-9 - CASSSGGLSGANVLTF
TRBJ2-7 TRBV6-6 - CASRAISGETYEQYF
TRBJ2-1 TRBV27 few CASSLPAGEQFF
TRBJ2-5 TRBV18 - CASSPRLTTSGETQYF
TRBJ2-1 TRBV30 - CAWSRPGLNSYNEQFF
TRBJ2-7 TRBV28 - CASRLALAGGREQYF
TRBJ2-5 TRBV5-6 - CASSLGGQGKTQYF
TRBJ2-5 TRBV29-1 - CSVLNILRETQYF
TRBJ2-2 TRBV5-1 few CASSLDRLGELFF
TRBJ2-2 TRBV5-6 few CASSLVGGSVGELFF
TRBJ2-3 TRBV6-1 - CASREAGGSTDTQYF
TRBJ2-1 TRBV27 - CASSPGLLYNEQFF
TRBJ1-1 TRBV19 - CASSIDSMNTEAFF
TRBJ2-7 TRBV6-5 - CASSEANYEQYF
TRBJ1-1 TRBV28 few CASIPHSGGNREAFF
TRBJ1-2 TRBV6-5 - CASSYFPDGNYGYTF
TRBJ2-2 TRBV9 - CASSVVGQTGELFF
TRBJ1-4 TRBV7-9 - CASSAINEKLFF
TRBJ1-2 TRBV6-6 - CASRDGTGGDYTF
TRBJ1-1 TRBV5-4 few CASSLHRVPSEAFF
TRBJ1-1 TRBV27 few CASSIRTANTEAFF
TRBJ2-3 TRBV7-3 - CASSLYGGRDTDTQYF
TRBJ2-5 TRBV18 - CASSPGHQETQYF
TRBJ2-5 TRBV9 few CASSVEVNGWETQYF
TRBJ1-5 TRBV7-2 - CASSPGTANQPQHF
TRBJ2-7 TRBV15 few CATSRDRGIVYEQYF
TRBJ2-3 TRBV7-2 - CASSLTRTLAGVSDTQYF
TRBJ2-2 TRBV12-2 - CASGGKRTGDTGELFF
TRBJ1-2 TRBV19 - CASSRNRDRTYGYTF
TRBJ2-1 TRBV7-9 - CASSLAWNEQFF
TRBJ2-6 TRBV19 - CASSNRAGANVLTF
TRBJ1-2 TRBV6-1 - CASSDRVANYGYTF
TRBJ2-7 TRBV10-1 few CASSDYTYEQYF
TRBJ2-7 TRBV5-5 - CASSTGQGTYEQYF
TRBJ2-1 TRBV7-7 - CASSLIRDGQSEQFF
TRBJ2-7 TRBV4-3 few CASSLQRDRGYEQYF
- TRBV28 - CASTRPGKSYEQYF
TRBJ2-2 TRBV4-2 - CASSPHNTGELFF
TRBJ2-4 TRBV27 - CASSLQHQNIQYF
TRBJ2-2 TRBV13 - CASRQAGRTGELFF
TRBJ2-2 TRBV27 - CASSVPSGELFF
TRBJ2-1 TRBV6-6 - CASSYSTGTEQFF
TRBJ2-5 TRBV6-5 - CASTSASGTQETQYF
TRBJ2-2 TRBV10-3 - CAIPSGLAPNTGELFF
TRBJ2-3 TRBV6-4 - CASSELGQLTDTQYF
TRBJ2-3 TRBV28 - CASSIQAGGLDTQYF
TRBJ2-7 TRBV18 once CASSPGVYEQYF
TRBJ1-4 TRBV9 - CASSVGGGVANEKLFF
TRBJ2-4 TRBV25-1 - CASSELGQLAKNIQYF
TRBJ2-1 TRBV11-2 - CASKPRGGPNEQFF
TRBJ2-5 TRBV5-1 - CASSLVWREIGETQYF
TRBJ1-1 TRBV7-9 - CASSLSSSQGSNTEAFF
TRBJ2-3 TRBV5-8 - CASGQRQGEDTQYF